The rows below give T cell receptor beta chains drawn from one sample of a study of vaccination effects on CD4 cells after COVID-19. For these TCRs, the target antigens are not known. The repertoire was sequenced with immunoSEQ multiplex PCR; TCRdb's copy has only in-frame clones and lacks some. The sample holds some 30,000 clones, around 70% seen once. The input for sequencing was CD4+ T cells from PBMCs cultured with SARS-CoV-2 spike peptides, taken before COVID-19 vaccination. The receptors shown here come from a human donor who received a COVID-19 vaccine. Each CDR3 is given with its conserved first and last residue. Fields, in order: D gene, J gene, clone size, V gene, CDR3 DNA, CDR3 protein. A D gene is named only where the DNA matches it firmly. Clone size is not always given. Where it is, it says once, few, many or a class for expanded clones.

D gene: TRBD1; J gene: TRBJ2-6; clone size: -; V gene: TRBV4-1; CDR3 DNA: TGCGCCAGCAGCCACTGGACAGGGGTGCGCTCTGGGGCCAACGTCCTGACTTTC; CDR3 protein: CASSHWTGVRSGANVLTF
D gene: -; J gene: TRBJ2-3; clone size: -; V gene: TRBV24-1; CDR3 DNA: TGTGCCACCAGTGATTTCGATACGCAGTATTTT; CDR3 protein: CATSDFDTQYF
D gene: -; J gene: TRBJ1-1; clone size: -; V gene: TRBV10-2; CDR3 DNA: TGCGCCAGCAGTGGGGGGAATTTGACTGAAGCTTTCTTT; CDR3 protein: CASSGGNLTEAFF
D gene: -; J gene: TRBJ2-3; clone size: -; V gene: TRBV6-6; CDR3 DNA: TGTGCCAGCAAGGCACGGAAGGACACAGATACGCAGTATTTT; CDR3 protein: CASKARKDTDTQYF
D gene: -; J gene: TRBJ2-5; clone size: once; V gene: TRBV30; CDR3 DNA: TGTGCCTGGAAGCTTTGGGGCTACCAAGAGACCCAGTACTTC; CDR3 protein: CAWKLWGYQETQYF
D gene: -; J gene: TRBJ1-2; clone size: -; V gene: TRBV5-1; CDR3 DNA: TGCGCCAGCAGCCCCGGCCAGGGTAACTATGGCTACACCTTC; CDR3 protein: CASSPGQGNYGYTF
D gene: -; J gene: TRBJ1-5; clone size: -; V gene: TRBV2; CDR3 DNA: TGTGCCAGCAGTGAATCGATCTCGCTCGAGGCCCAGCATTTT; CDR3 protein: CASSESISLEAQHF
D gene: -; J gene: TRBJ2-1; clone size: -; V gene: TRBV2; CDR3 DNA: TGTGCCAGCAATTTTCTCTCCGGAGGCCTCCAGTTCTTC; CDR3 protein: CASNFLSGGLQFF
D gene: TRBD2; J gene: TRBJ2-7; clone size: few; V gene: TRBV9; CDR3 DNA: TGTGCCAGCAGCGTCGGTTCCGGGACTAGCGGGACTGGCTACGAGCAGTACTTC; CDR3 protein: CASSVGSGTSGTGYEQYF
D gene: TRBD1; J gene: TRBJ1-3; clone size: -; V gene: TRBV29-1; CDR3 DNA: TGCAGCGTTGAAATCGGGCAGGGGGGGAACACCATATATTTT; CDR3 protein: CSVEIGQGGNTIYF
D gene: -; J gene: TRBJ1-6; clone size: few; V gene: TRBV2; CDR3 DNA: TGTGCCAGCAGTCGACAGAGAAGCTCCTATAATTCACCCCTCCACTTT; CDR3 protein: CASSRQRSSYNSPLHF
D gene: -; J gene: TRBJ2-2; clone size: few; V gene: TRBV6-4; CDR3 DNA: TGTGCCAGCAGTGACTCATTCGGGAACACCGGGGAGCTGTTTTTT; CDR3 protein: CASSDSFGNTGELFF
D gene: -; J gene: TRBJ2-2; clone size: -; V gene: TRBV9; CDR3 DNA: TGTGCCAGCAGCGTAGGAGGGGGGGCTATTGGGGAGCTGTTTTTT; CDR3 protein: CASSVGGGAIGELFF
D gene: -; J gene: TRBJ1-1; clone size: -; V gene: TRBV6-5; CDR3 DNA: TGTGCCAGCAGTCTCAGGGGTGGGGACACTGAAGCTTTCTTT; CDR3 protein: CASSLRGGDTEAFF
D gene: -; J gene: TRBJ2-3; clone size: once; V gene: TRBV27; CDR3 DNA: TGTGCCAGCAACCCCAACGCGGGGGCCCGATCAACGCAGTATTTT; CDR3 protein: CASNPNAGARSTQYF
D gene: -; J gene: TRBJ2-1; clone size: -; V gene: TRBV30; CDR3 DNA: TGTGCCTGGAGTGTGTATTGGCTCGGAGAGCAGTTCTTC; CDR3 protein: CAWSVYWLGEQFF
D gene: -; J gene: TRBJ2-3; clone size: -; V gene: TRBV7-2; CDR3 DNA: TGTGCCAGCAGGGCGCCTTGGCTAGCGTGGGGCGAGGCAGATACGCAGTATTTT; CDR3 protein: CASRAPWLAWGEADTQYF
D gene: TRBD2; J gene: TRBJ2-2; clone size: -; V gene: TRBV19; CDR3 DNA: TGTGCCAGTAGGCCTAGCGGGATGAACGGGGAGCTGTTTTTT; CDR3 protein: CASRPSGMNGELFF
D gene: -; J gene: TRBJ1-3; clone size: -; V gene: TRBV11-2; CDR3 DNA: TGTGCCAGCAGCTTACTATCGGGGTCCGGAAACACCATATATTTT; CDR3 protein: CASSLLSGSGNTIYF
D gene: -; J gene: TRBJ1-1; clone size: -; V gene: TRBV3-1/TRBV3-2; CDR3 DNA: TGTGCCAGCAGCCAACTCCAGAACACTGAAGCTTTCTTT; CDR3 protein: CASSQLQNTEAFF
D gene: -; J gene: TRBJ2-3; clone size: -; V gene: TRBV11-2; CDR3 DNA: TGTGCCAGCAGCTTAGATCCCGGCACAGATACGCAGTATTTT; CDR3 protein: CASSLDPGTDTQYF
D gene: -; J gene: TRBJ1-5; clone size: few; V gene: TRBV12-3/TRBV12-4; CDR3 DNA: TGTGCCAGCAGTTTTAGCAATCAGCCCCAGCATTTT; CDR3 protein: CASSFSNQPQHF
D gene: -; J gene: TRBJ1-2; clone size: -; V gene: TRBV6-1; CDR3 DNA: TGTGCCAGCAGTGAACGCATCGCTAACTATGGCTACACCTTC; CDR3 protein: CASSERIANYGYTF
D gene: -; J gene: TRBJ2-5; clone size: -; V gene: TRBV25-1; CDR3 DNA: TGTGCCAGCGGATGGGGGAGAGAAGAGACCCAGTACTTC; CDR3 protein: CASGWGREETQYF
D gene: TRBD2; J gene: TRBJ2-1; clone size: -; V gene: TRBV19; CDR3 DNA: TGTGCCAGTACCCCGCGGGCTAGCGGGGTTAATGAGCAGTTCTTC; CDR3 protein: CASTPRASGVNEQFF
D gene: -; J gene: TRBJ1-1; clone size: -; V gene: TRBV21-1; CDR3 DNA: TGTGCCAGCAGCAAAGCGTATGGGTCGGGCACTGAAGCTTTCTTT; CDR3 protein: CASSKAYGSGTEAFF
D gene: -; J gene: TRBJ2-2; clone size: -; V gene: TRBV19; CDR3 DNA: TGTGCCAGTATAGGGGCAGAAATGATCGGGGAGCTGTTTTTT; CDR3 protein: CASIGAEMIGELFF
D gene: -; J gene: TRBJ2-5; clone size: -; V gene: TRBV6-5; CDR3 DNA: TGTGCCAGCAGAATCTGGACGGATCAAGAGACCCAGTACTTC; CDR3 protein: CASRIWTDQETQYF
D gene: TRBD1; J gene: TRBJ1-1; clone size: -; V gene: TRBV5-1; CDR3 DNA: TGCGCCAGCAGCTTGATGGGACAGGGGAACACTGAAGCTTTCTTT; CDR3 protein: CASSLMGQGNTEAFF
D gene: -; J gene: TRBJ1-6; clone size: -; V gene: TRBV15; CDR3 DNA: TGTGCCACCAGCATTGAAAGACAGTCTAATTCACCCCTCCACTTT; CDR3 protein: CATSIERQSNSPLHF
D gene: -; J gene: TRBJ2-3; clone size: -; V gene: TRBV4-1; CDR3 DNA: TGCGCCAGCAGCCAAGGTCCAGGGGGCACAGATACGCAGTATTTT; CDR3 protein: CASSQGPGGTDTQYF
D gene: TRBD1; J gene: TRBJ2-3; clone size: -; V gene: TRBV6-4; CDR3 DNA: TGTGCCAGCAGTTGGGACAGCGTGACAGATACGCAGTATTTT; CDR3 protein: CASSWDSVTDTQYF
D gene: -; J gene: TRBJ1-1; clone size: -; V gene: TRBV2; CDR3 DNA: TGTGCCAGCAGTGTGTCCGGACAGAACACTGAAGCTTTCTTT; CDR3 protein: CASSVSGQNTEAFF
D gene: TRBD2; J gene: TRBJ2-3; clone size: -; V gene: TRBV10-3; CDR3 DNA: TGTGCCATCTCCCAGGGGCTAGCGGGGGGGTGGCTAAACAGGAACACAGATACGCAGTATTTT; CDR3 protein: CAISQGLAGGWLNRNTDTQYF
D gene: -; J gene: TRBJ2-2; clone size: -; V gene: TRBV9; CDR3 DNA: TGTGCCAGCAGCGTAGCCATGGGAGAGCCGGGAGGGGAGCTGTTTTTT; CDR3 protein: CASSVAMGEPGGELFF
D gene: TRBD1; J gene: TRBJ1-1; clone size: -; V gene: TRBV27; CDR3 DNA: TGTGCCAGCAACTTATACGGACAGGCAAGAGGATCCACTGAAGCTTTCTTT; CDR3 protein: CASNLYGQARGSTEAFF
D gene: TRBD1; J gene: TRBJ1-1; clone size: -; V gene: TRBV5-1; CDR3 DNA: TGCGCCAGCAGCTCGACAGGGGGCCAGTCAACGTCGGTCACTGAAGCTTTCTTT; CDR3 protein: CASSSTGGQSTSVTEAFF
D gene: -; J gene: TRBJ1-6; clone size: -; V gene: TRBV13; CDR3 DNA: TGTGCCAGCAGCGAAGGAGGGAGGGGGGCGCCCTATAATTCACCCCTCCACTTT; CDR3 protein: CASSEGGRGAPYNSPLHF
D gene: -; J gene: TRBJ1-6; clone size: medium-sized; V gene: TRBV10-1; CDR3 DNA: TGCGCCAGCAGTGAGGCAGAGATGCGTTCACCCCTCCACTTT; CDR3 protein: CASSEAEMRSPLHF
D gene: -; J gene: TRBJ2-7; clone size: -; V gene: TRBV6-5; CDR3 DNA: TGTGCCAGCACCCAGGGAACGGGTTACGAGCAGTACTTC; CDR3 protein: CASTQGTGYEQYF
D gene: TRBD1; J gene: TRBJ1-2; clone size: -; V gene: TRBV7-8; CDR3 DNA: TGTGCCAGCAGCCCGGACAGGCCGAACTATGGCTACACCTTC; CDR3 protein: CASSPDRPNYGYTF
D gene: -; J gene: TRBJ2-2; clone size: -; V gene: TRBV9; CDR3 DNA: TGTGCCAGCAGCGCCGGAGTGACCACCGGGGAGCTGTTTTTT; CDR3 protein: CASSAGVTTGELFF
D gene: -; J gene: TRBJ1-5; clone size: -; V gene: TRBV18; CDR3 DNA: TGTGCCAGCTCAAGCGAGACTAGCAATCAGCCCCAGCATTTT; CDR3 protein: CASSSETSNQPQHF
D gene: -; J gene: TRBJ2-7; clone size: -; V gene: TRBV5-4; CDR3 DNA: TGTGCCAGCAGCCTGCGGATTCGTGACTATTACGAGCAGTACTTC; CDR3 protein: CASSLRIRDYYEQYF
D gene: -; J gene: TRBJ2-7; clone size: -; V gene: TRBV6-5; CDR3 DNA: TGTGCCAGCAGTTACGAGGTTAGATCTTACGAGCAGTACTTC; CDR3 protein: CASSYEVRSYEQYF
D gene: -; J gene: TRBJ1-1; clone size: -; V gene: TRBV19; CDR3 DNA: TGTGCCAGTAGTATTTGGGGGGCGGACACTGAAGCTTTCTTT; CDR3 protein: CASSIWGADTEAFF
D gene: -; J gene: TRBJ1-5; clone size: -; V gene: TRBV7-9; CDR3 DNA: TGTGCCACCGAGGCAGGGTTGGGTCAGCCCCAGCATTTT; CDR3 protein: CATEAGLGQPQHF
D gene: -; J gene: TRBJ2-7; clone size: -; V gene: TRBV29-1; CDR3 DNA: TGCAGCGTTGCGGACGGTTACGAGCAGTACTTC; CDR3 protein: CSVADGYEQYF
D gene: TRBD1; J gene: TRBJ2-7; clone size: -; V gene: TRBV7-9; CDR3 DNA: TGTGCCAGCAGCCCGACAGGGGGAGGCGAGCAGTACTTC; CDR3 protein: CASSPTGGGEQYF
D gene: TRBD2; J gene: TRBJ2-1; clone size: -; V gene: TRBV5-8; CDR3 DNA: TGTGCCAGCGGGAGCGGGACGACTAGCTCCTACAATGAGCAGTTCTTC; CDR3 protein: CASGSGTTSSYNEQFF
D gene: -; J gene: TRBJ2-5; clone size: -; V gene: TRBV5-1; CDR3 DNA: TGCGCCAGCACACTTCAAGAGACCCAGTACTTC; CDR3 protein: CASTLQETQYF